This entry features one T cell receptor beta chain sequence. Its binding antigen is unknown. Per-base quality was not reported, and no clone a single base away is much larger than it. From its cysteine to its phenylalanine, the CDR3 spans 16 amino acids. Kept here is only the CDR3 DNA, which spans 48 bases and is read in frame from base 1. CDR1 is given as MDHEN and CDR2 as SYDVKM, both from the germline V gene. Trimming removed 5 bases from V and 0 bases from J; the gene matches leave 9 bases unexplained. These data originate in a study of shared clonotypes between healthy human individuals (TCRdb year 2020). At the level of the whole study: Three men and two women, aged 18 to 49 years, made up the cohort. To estimate repertoire size and how much clonotypes are shared between individuals, the study performed deep sequencing of blood TCR repertoires from five healthy adults. Between about 0.85 and 10 billion PBMCs per donor were obtained by leukapheresis. Different laboratories and diverse techniques were used to prepare libraries and sequence TCR repertoires, to increase sequencing depth and limit assay-specific biases. Per donor, three plates each were used for CD4 naive and CD4 memory, two for CD8 naive, and one for CD8 memory.

Donors were healthy HIV-negative adults with no recently reported acute infections or vaccinations. Every donor was a Caucasian adult living in Nashville, Tennessee, USA. CD4+ T cells were enriched by magnetic negative selection; naive cells were then positively selected on CD45RA, and the negative fraction formed the memory subset. Blood was collected by leukapheresis, and PBMCs were isolated by Ficoll-Histopaque density gradient centrifugation and then cryopreserved in liquid nitrogen vapor phase. Analytical flow cytometry was used to check the purity and quantity of each magnetically sorted T cell population. Genomic DNA was isolated from every sorted fraction and measured by UV absorbance on a Nanodrop 2000c. Using the deep immunoSEQ assay, TCR CDR3 regions were amplified from genomic DNA by multiplex PCR. Extracted genomic DNA from each cell subset was distributed evenly across all wells of several immunoSEQ 96-well plates, and each plate was treated as a replicate. For sorted subsets, roughly 190 ng of genomic DNA, equivalent to 25,000 to 35,000 T cell genomes, went into each replicate PCR. Purified libraries were quantified with a Qubit 3.0 fluorometer, sized on a Bioanalyzer 2100, and re-quantified with the KAPA Library Quantification kit. Every immunoSEQ 96-well plate was sequenced on a dedicated single-read 150-cycle Illumina NextSeq 550 flow cell. The study's processing was this. Because the immunoSEQ output included only junctional sequences and no quality scores, the filtering could not be the same as the filtering used for full-length reads. To assign V/J genes and CDR3, sequences were annotated using PyIR, a Python wrapper for IgBLAST v1.9, with IMGT germline references. Reads with weak V/J assignments (E-value above 1e-6), missing CDR3, stop codons, out-of-frame junctions, or ambiguous translated residues were removed. V3J clonotypes were defined as sequences sharing the same inferred V gene, J gene, and CDR3 amino acid sequence. The percentage overlap between two repertoires was calculated by dividing the number of shared unique clonotypes by the size of the smaller repertoire. RTK rarefaction, the Chao1 estimator, and Recon v2.1 estimates of unobserved clonotypes were used to assess repertoire richness. For all TCRbeta clonotypes obtained by the gDNA method from a few donors, generation probabilities were computed with OLGA. What TCRdb holds here is the immuneACCESS table cut down to in-frame rearrangements. Part of the clones is not present; checked against another copy, under half of the missing clones reflect an unresolved V gene, and the others are unexplained. V and J calls and clone size are given by that table; D and trimming were obtained from the DNA. Recorded for this sample are 1.6 million or so clones; around 98.5% of them occurred a single time. Approximately 0.38% of the sample is held by the ten biggest clonotypes.

Study-level results and caveats: Clonotypes shared by all four sorted-subset donors showed higher generation probabilities than non-shared clonotypes. Naive subsets generally had larger estimated clonotype richness than memory subsets. Pairwise subsampling led to the expectation that sequencing depth would affect the degree of clonotype sharing among donors. Sampling was restricted to blood, and TCR repertoires in tissue are likely to differ from TCR repertoires in blood. When several donors were compared, the shared fraction of clonotypes was around 4.6% for naive CD4, over 3% for naive CD8, 2% to 2.5% for memory CD4, and 0.3% to 0.5% for memory CD8. Even with the large sequencing depth, rarefaction of the sorted-subset datasets indicated that sequencing was incomplete. Because the study included a small number of donors, the genetic and exposure-history diversity represented was limited.

The receptor chain draws on TRBV28 and TRBJ2-7, with 8 central nucleotides matching TRBD1. Sequencing was done on a sample of naive CD4+ T cells sorted from blood. The sample's cell subset or site label is to be understood as: CD45RA+ positively selected. This receptor was identified in a man aged 25-40 years in good health. The DNA sequence is given as TGTGCCAGCAGTCCAAGAGGACAGGGCGGCTCCTACGAGCAGTACTTC. Its amino acids are CASSPRGQGGSYEQYF.